This TCR beta chain was recorded in a study of blood T cell repertoires in COVID-19. Background on the study: Samples came from the United States, Italy and Spain, spanning acute and convalescent COVID-19. From T cells, B-cell-depleted T cells, or PBMCs came the material, which was cDNA or gDNA.

As originally analysed: Amplification of reference gene primers provided the estimated nucleated cell counts. Some clones are missing from TCRdb's copy, which holds only in-frame ones; the method was immunoSEQ multiplex PCR. That table gives V, J and clone size, and the DNA gave D and trimming. The sample shows some 38,000 clones, 85% of them seen only once. CDR1 and CDR2 from the germline V gene are SEHNR and FQNEAQ (reference sequence). This CDR3 has 15 residues. Trimming removed 3 bases from V and 2 bases from J, with 14 bases in between. Sequenced input: peripheral blood. The chain links TRBV7-9 to TRBJ2-7; D unclear. The origin of this receptor is a man aged 50-60 years with active COVID-19. The CDR3 protein is CASSFASSVAYEQYF. The CDR3 DNA follows: TGTGCCAGCAGCTTCGCTTCTTCAGTTGCCTACGAGCAGTACTTC.